This is a list of T cell receptor beta chains from one sample in a study of T cell repertoires and leukemia-associated antigens. TCRdb called the 5' RACE reads again in MiXCR, with one record for every CDR3 protein. The sample holds 11,000 or so distinct CDR3 sequences, roughly two fifths seen once. Their specific antigens are unknown. Sequenced input: CD3+ T cells sorted from blood and cultured. The receptors were sampled from a female donor in good health. Each CDR3 is given with its conserved first and last residue. The D gene is left open where the match is weak. The listing skips clone size in some rows; elsewhere it reads once, few, many or a size class.

. | . | TRBJ2-7 | TRBV20-1 | CSATLPGAAGSYEQYF | TGCAGTGCTACACTCCCGGGGGCAGCGGGTTCCTACGAGCAGTACTTC
many | . | TRBJ2-1 | TRBV20-1 | CSATGRYNEQFF | TGCAGTGCTACGGGACGTTACAATGAGCAGTTCTTC
few | . | TRBJ2-1 | TRBV20-1 | CSARVIQGLSYNEQFF | TGCAGTGCTAGAGTAATACAGGGACTCTCCTACAATGAGCAGTTCTTC
. | . | TRBJ1-2 | TRBV27 | CASMKGQNYGYTF | TGTGCCAGCATGAAAGGACAGAACTATGGCTACACCTTC
many | . | TRBJ1-1 | TRBV20-1 | CSARYGARAEAFF | TGCAGTGCTAGATACGGGGCCAGGGCTGAAGCTTTCTTT
. | TRBD2 | TRBJ2-2 | TRBV20-1 | CSALELAGGGPGELFF | TGCAGTGCCTTAGAGCTAGCGGGTGGAGGACCCGGGGAGCTGTTTTTT
. | TRBD1 | TRBJ2-1 | TRBV12-3/TRBV12-4 | CASSFSRGTMAVYEQFF | TGTGCCAGCAGTTTTAGCAGGGGGACAATGGCGGTCTATGAGCAGTTCTTC
. | TRBD2 | TRBJ2-1 | TRBV7-2 | CASSSRLMGLANSYNEQFF | TGTGCCAGCAGCTCTCGACTGATGGGACTAGCGAACTCCTACAATGAGCAGTTCTTC
. | . | TRBJ2-3 | TRBV6-5 | CASQPTLNALIVGKADTQYF | TGTGCCAGCCAACCCACCCTTAATGCACTCATAGTTGGTAAGGCAGATACGCAGTATTTT
many | . | TRBJ2-3 | TRBV19 | CASSIVQRTDTQYF | TGTGCCAGTAGTATCGTACAGCGCACAGATACGCAGTATTTT
. | . | TRBJ1-1 | TRBV12-3/TRBV12-4 | CASNFEQIMNTEAFF | TGTGCCAGCAATTTTGAACAGATTATGAACACTGAAGCTTTCTTT
once | TRBD2 | TRBJ2-1 | TRBV27 | CAGSISGGNRSNEQFF | TGTGCCGGCAGTATCTCGGGGGGGAATCGTAGCAATGAGCAGTTCTTC
medium-sized | TRBD1 | TRBJ2-1 | TRBV29-1 | CSVVGQGNEQFF | TGCAGCGTGGTCGGACAGGGGAATGAGCAGTTCTTC
. | . | TRBJ2-1 | TRBV12-3/TRBV12-4 | CASRTRLIEQFF | TGTGCCAGCAGAACCCGACTTATTGAGCAGTTCTTC
many | . | TRBJ2-3 | TRBV21-1 | CASSKVDRISTDTQYF | TGTGCCAGCAGCAAAGTGGACCGGATCAGCACAGATACGCAGTATTTT
. | . | TRBJ2-7 | TRBV5-6 | CASSGVRSSYEQYF | TGTGCCAGCAGCGGGGTAAGGAGCTCCTACGAGCAGTACTTC
. | TRBD2 | TRBJ2-2 | TRBV9 | CASSLGGGTSTDTGELFF | TGTGCCAGCAGCCTCGGGGGGGGGACTAGCACAGACACCGGGGAGCTGTTTTTT
medium-sized | TRBD1 | TRBJ2-1 | TRBV18 | CASSTGQGSQFF | TGTGCCAGCTCAACGGGACAGGGTTCGCAGTTCTTC
. | TRBD2 | TRBJ2-1 | TRBV4-1 | CASSRKYFQGLAEKGAYNEQFF | TGCGCCAGCAGCCGGAAATATTTCCAGGGACTAGCGGAGAAGGGCGCCTACAATGAGCAGTTCTTC
medium-sized | TRBD2 | TRBJ2-7 | TRBV20-1 | CSATLPGVAGAYEQYF | TGCAGTGCTACACTCCCGGGGGTAGCGGGGGCTTACGAGCAGTACTTC
medium-sized | . | TRBJ1-5 | TRBV3-1 | CASSQVTSNQPQHF | TGTGCCAGCAGCCAAGTTACCAGCAATCAGCCCCAGCATTTT
. | . | TRBJ1-4 | TRBV5-1 | CASSLGGTNEKLFF | TGCGCCAGCAGCTTGGGCGGCACTAATGAAAAACTGTTTTTT
few | . | TRBJ2-1 | TRBV29-1 | CSVEYEQVLYNEQFF | TGCAGCGTTGAATATGAGCAGGTTTTATACAATGAGCAGTTCTTC
. | . | TRBJ1-3 | TRBV7-9 | CASSQYRDGGTTIYF | TGTGCCAGCAGCCAATACCGGGACGGAGGAACCACCATATATTTT
medium-sized | . | TRBJ2-2 | TRBV6-1 | CASLLGWNTGELFF | TGTGCCAGCCTGCTAGGATGGAACACCGGGGAGCTGTTTTTT
many | TRBD2 | TRBJ2-1 | TRBV9 | CASSVVPSGPSYNEQFF | TGTGCCAGCAGCGTAGTGCCTAGCGGGCCTTCCTACAATGAGCAGTTCTTC
many | TRBD2 | TRBJ2-1 | TRBV4-2 | CASSQVPQLAGPPNEQFF | TGTGCCAGCAGCCAAGTTCCCCAACTAGCGGGCCCCCCCAATGAGCAGTTCTTC
. | . | TRBJ2-7 | TRBV4-2 | CASSPPGAGASEQYF | TGTGCCAGCAGCCCACCTGGCGCGGGGGCCTCAGAGCAGTACTTC
medium-sized | TRBD2 | TRBJ2-7 | TRBV4-3 | CASSQGLAGTYEQYF | TGCGCCAGCAGCCAAGGACTAGCGGGAACCTACGAGCAGTACTTC
. | . | TRBJ1-4 | TRBV29-1 | CSVEGKGKLFF | TGCAGCGTTGAGGGGAAGGGGAAACTGTTTTTT
. | . | TRBJ2-3 | TRBV5-1 | CASTLGGFPDTQYF | TGCGCCAGCACCCTTGGGGGGTTTCCAGATACGCAGTATTTT
. | TRBD2 | TRBJ2-1 | TRBV12-3/TRBV12-4 | CASSLGLAGYNEQFF | TGTGCCAGCAGTTTGGGACTAGCGGGGTACAATGAGCAGTTCTTC
. | . | TRBJ2-2 | TRBV20-1 | CSAWTRFGELFF | TGCAGTGCTTGGACACGCTTTGGGGAGCTGTTTTTT
many | . | TRBJ2-2 | TRBV7-3 | CASSLTGVVSTGELFF | TGTGCCAGCAGCTTAACCGGGGTAGTATCGACCGGGGAGCTGTTTTTT
. | TRBD1 | TRBJ2-7 | TRBV24-1 | CATGDTGTGGGEQYF | TGTGCCACCGGTGACACCGGGACAGGGGGCGGCGAGCAGTACTTC
many | TRBD2 | TRBJ2-1 | TRBV28 | CASSTTRLAESNEQFF | TGTGCCAGCAGTACCACCCGACTAGCGGAGAGCAATGAGCAGTTCTTC
. | TRBD2 | TRBJ2-7 | TRBV20-1 | CSARDLGLAGAAYEQYF | TGCAGTGCTAGAGATCTGGGACTAGCGGGAGCGGCCTACGAGCAGTACTTC
. | . | TRBJ2-1 | TRBV5-5 | CASTLREHNEQFF | TGTGCCAGCACCCTACGGGAACACAATGAGCAGTTCTTC
. | TRBD2 | TRBJ2-2 | TRBV2 | CTSRDGAGGGTGELFF | TGCACCAGCAGAGATGGAGCGGGGGGAGGAACCGGGGAGCTGTTTTTT
many | TRBD1 | TRBJ1-1 | TRBV4-2 | CASSQTRDRYTEAFF | TGTGCCAGCAGCCAAACACGGGACAGATACACTGAAGCTTTCTTT
. | . | TRBJ2-7 | TRBV6-5 | CASSSGGPYEQYF | TGTGCCAGCAGTTCGGGGGGCCCCTACGAGCAGTACTTC